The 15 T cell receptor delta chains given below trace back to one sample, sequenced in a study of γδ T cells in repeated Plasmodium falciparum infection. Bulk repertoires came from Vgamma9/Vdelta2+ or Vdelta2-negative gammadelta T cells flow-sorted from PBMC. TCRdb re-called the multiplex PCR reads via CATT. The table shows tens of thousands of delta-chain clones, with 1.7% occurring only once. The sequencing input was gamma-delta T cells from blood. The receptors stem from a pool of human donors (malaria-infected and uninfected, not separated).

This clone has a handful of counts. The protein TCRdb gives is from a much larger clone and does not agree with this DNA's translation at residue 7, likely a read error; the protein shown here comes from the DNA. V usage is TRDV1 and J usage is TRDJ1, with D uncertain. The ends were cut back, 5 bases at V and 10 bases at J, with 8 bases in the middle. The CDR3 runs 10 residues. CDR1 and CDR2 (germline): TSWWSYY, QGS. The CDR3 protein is CALGKARLIF. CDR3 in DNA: TGTGCTCTTGGGAAGGCCAGACTCATCTTT.

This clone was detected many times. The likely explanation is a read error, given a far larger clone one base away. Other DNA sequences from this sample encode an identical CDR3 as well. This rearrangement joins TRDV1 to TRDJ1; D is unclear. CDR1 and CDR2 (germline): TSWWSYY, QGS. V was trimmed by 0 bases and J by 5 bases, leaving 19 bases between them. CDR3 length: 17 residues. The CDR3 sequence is CALGELGPKGLGDKLIF. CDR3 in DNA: TGTGCTCTTGGGGAACTGGGTCCCAAGGGCTTAGGTGATAAACTCATCTTT.

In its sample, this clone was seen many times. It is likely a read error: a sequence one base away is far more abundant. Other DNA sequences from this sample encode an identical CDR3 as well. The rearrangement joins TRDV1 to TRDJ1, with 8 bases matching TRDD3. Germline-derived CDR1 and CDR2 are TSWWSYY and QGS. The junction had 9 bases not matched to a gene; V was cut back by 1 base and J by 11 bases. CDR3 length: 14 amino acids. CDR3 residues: CALGEHLGDSVLIF. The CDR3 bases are TGTGCTCTTGGGGAACACCTGGGGGACTCGGTGCTCATCTTT.

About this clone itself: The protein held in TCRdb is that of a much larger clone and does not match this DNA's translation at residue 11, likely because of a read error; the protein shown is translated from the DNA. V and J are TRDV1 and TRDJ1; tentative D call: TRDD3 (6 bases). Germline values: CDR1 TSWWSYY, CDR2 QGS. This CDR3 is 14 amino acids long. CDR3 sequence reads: CALEIPWGSGELIF. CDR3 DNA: TGTGCACTTGAGATTCCTTGGGGATCTGGTGAACTCATCTTT.

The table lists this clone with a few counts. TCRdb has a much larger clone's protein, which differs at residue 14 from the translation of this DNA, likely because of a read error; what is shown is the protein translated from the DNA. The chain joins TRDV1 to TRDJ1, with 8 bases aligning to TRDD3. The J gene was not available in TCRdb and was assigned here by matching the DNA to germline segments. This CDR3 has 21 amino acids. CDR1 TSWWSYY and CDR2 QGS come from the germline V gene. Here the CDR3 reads CALRELAGRVVLGGTADKLIF. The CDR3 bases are TGTGCTCTTAGGGAACTAGCTGGGAGGGTGGTACTGGGGGGTACCGCCGATAAACTCATCTTT.

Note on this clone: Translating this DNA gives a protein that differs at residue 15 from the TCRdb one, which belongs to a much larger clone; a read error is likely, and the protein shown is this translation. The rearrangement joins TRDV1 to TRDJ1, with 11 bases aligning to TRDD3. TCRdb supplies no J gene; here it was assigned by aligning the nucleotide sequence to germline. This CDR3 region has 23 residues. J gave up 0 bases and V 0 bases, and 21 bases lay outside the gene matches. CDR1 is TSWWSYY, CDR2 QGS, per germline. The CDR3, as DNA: TGTGCTCTTGGGGAACTAAGGAACTGCGGTTACTGGGGGATATGCCGGTACACCGATAAACTCATCTTT. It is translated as CALGELRNCGYWGICRYTDKLIF.

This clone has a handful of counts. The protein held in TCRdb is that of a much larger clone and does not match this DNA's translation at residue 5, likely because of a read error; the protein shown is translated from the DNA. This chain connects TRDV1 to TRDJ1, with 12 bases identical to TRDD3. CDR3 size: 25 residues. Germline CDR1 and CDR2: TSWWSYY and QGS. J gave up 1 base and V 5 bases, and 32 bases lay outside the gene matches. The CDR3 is CALGQLAFLQKLRTGGYPLTDKLIF. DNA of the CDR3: TGTGCTCTTGGGCAATTAGCCTTCCTCCAAAAGTTACGTACTGGGGGATACCCCCTCACCGATAAACTCATCTTT.

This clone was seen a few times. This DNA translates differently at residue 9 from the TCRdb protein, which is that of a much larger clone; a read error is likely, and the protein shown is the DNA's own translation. CDR3 coding DNA: TGTGCTCTTGGGGAACCTTCACCCCTTTCTACGTTTATACTACTGGGGGCCCCGGCGTACACCGATAAACTCATCTTT. Translated: CALGEPSPLSTFILLGAPAYTDKLIF. The V call is TRDV1, the J call TRDJ1, with 8 bases fitting TRDD3. Trimming cost V 1 base and J 0 bases; bases outside gene matches: 34. Looked up from germline, CDR1 is TSWWSYY and CDR2 is QGS. The CDR3 has 26 residues.

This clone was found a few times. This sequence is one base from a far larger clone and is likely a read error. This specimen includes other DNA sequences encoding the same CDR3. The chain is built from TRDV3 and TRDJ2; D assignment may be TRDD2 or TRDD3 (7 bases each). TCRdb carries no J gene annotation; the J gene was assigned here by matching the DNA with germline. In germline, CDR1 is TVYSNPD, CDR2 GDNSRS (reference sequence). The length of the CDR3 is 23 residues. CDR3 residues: CAFRLINLRGIGHSFLLAAQLFF. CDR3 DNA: TGTGCCTTCCGACTAATCAATTTGAGGGGGATTGGCCACTCCTTCCTCCTGGCAGCGCAACTCTTCTTT.

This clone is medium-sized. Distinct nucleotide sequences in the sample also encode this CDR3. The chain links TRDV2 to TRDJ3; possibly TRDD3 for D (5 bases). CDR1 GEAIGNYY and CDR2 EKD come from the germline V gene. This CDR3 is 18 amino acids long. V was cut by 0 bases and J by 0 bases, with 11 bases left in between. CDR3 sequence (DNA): TGTGCCTGTGACACCTGGGGTTCCGGCTCCTGGGACACCCGACAGATGTTTTTC. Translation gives CACDTWGSGSWDTRQMFF.

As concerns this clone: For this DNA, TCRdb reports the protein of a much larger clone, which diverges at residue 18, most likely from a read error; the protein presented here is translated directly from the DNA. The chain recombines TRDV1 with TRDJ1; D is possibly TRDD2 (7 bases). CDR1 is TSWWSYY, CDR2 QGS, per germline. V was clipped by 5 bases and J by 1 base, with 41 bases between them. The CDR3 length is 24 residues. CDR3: CALGPIGGISYESNGGGLTDKLIF. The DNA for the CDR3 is TGTGCTCTTGGGCCAATTGGGGGCATTTCCTACGAGTCTAACGGCGGGGGACTCACCGATAAACTCATCTTT.

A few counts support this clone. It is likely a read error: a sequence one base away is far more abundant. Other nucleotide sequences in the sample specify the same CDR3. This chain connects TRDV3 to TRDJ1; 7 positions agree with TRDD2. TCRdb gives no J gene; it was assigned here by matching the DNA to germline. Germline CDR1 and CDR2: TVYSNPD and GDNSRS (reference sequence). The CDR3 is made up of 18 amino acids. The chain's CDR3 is CAFNAVQFLPWATDKLIF. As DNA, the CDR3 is TGCGCCTTTAACGCGGTCCAATTCCTACCCTGGGCCACCGATAAACTCATCTTT. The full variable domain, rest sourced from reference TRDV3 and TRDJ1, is CDKVTQSSPDQTVASGSEVVLLCTYDTVYSNPDLFWYRIRPDYSFQFVFYGDNSRSEGADFTQGRFSVKHILTQKAFHLVISPVRTEDSATYYCAFNAVQFLPWATDKLIFGKGTRVTVEP.

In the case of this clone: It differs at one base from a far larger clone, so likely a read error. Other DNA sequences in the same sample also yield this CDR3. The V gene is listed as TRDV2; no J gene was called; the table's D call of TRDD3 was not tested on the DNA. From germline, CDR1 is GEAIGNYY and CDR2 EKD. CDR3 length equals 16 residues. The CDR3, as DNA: TGTGCCTGTGACACCGCGGGGATAATTTACACCGATAAGCTCATCTTT. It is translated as CACDTAGIIYTDKLIF.

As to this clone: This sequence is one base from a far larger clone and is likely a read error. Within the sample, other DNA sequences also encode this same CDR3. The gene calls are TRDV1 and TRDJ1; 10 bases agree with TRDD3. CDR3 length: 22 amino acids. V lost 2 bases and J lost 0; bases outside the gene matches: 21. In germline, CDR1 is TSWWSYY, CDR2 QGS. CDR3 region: CALGETSWYWGMGIPYTDKLIF. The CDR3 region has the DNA TGTGCTCTTGGGGAAACTTCCTGGTACTGGGGGATGGGGATACCGTACACCGATAAACTCATCTTT.

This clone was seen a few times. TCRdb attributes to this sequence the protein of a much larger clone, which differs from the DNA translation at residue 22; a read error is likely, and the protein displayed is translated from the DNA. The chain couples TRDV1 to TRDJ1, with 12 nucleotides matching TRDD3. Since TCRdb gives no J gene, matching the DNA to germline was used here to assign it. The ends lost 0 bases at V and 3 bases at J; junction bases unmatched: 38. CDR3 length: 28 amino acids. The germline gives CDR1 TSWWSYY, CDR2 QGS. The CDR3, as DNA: TGTGCTCTTGGGGAACTAGGGCCTACTACCTACTGGGGGATACCCCGTAATCTGCTAAATCCGGGGGCCGATAAACTCATCTTT. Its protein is CALGELGPTTYWGIPRNLLNPGADKLIF.